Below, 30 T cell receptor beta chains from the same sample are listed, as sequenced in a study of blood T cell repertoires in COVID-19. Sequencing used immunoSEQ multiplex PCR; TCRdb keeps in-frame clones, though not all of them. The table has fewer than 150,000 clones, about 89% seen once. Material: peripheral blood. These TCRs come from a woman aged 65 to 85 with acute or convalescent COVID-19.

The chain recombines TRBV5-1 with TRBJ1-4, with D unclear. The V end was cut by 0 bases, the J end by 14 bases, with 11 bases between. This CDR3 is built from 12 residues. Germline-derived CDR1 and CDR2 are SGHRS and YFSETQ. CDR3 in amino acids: CASSLDSGNLFF. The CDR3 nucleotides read TGCGCCAGCAGCTTGGACTCCGGGAACCTGTTTTTT.

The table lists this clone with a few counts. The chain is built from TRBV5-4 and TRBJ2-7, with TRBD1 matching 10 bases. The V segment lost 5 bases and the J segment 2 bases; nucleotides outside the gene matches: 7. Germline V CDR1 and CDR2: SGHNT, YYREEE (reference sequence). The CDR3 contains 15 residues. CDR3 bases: TGTGCCAGCAGAGCGCGGGGACAGGGGACCTACGAGCAGTACTTC. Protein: CASRARGQGTYEQYF.

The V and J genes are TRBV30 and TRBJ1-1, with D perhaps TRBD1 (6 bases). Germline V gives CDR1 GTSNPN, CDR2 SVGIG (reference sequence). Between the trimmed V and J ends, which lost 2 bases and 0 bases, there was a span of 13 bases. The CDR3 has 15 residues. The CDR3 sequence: CAWSPGTSMNTEAFF. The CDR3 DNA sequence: TGTGCCTGGAGTCCCGGGACATCTATGAACACTGAAGCTTTCTTT.

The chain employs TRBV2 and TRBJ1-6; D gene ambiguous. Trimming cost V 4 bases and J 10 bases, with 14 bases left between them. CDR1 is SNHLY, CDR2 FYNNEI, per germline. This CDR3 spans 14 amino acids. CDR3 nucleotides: TGTGCCAGCAGTGGCACCCTCGCGGAGTCACCCCTCCACTTT. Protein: CASSGTLAESPLHF.

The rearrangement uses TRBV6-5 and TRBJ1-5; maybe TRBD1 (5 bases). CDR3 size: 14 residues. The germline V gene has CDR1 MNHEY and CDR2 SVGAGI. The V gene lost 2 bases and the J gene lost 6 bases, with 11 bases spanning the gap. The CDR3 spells CASSYGAGGQPQHF. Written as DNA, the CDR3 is TGTGCCAGCAGTTACGGGGCAGGTGGTCAGCCCCAGCATTTT.

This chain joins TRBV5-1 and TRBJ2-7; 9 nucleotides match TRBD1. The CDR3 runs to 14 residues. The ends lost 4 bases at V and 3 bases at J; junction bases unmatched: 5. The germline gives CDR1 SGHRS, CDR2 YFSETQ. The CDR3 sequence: CASSGGQGNYEQYF. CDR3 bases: TGCGCCAGCAGCGGAGGACAGGGGAACTACGAGCAGTACTTC.

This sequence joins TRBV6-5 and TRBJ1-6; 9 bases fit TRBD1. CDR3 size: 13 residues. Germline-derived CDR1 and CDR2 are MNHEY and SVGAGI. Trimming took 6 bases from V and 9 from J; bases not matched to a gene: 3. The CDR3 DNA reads TGTGCCAGCAGCGGACAGGGGCCTTCACCCCTCCACTTT. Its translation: CASSGQGPSPLHF.

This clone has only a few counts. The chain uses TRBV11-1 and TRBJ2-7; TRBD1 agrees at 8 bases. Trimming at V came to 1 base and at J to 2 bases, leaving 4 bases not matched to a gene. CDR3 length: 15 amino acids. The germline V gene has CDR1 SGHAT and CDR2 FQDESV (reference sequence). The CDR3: CASSLEQGVAYEQYF. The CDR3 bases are TGTGCCAGCAGCTTAGAACAGGGGGTAGCCTACGAGCAGTACTTC.

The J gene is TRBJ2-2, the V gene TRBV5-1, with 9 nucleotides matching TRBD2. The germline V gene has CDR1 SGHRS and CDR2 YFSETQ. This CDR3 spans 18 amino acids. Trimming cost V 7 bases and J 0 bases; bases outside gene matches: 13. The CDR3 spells CASAGPGTSTPNTGELFF. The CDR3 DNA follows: TGCGCCAGCGCGGGCCCTGGGACTAGCACACCGAACACCGGGGAGCTGTTTTTT.

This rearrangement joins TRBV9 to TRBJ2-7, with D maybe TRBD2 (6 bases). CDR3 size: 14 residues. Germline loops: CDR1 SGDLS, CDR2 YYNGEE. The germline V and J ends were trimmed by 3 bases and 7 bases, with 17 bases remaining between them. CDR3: CASSEEGLRGEQYF. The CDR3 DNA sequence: TGTGCCAGCAGCGAGGAGGGCCTCCGGGGGGAGCAGTACTTC.

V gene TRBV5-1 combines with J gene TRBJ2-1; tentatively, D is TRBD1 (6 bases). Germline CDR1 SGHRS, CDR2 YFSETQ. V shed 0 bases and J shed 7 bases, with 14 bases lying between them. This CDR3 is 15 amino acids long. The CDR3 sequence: CASSLGWGRGNEQFF. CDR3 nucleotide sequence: TGCGCCAGCAGCTTGGGTTGGGGGCGCGGTAATGAGCAGTTCTTC.

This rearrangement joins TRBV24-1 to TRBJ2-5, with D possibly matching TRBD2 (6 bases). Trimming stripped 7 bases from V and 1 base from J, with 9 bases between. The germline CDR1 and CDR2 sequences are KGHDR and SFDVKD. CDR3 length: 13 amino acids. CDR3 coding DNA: TGTGCCACCAGCGGGGGAGCCCAAGAGACCCAGTACTTC. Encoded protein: CATSGGAQETQYF.

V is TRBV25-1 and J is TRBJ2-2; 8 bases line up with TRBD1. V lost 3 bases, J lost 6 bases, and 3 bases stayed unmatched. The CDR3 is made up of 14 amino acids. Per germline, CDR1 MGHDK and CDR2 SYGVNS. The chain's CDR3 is CASSDQTGAGELFF. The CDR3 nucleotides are TGTGCCAGCAGTGATCAGACAGGGGCCGGGGAGCTGTTTTTT.

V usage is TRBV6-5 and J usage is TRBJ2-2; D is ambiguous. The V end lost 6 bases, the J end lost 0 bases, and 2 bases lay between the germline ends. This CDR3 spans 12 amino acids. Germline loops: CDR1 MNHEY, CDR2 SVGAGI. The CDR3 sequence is CASSSNTGELFF. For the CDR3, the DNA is TGTGCCAGCAGCTCGAACACCGGGGAGCTGTTTTTT.

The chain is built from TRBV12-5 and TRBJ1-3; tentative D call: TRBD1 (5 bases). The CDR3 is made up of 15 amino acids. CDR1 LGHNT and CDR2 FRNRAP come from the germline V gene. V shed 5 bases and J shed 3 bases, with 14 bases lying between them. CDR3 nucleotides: TGTGCTAGTGGTCCCTCTTCGGGGGGTGGAAACACCATATATTTT. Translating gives CASGPSSGGGNTIYF.

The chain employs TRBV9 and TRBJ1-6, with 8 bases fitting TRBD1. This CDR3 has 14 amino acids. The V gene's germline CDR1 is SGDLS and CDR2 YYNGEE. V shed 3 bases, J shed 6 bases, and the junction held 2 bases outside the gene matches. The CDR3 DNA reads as TGTGCCAGCAGCGAGGGGACAGGTAATTCACCCCTCCACTTT. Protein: CASSEGTGNSPLHF.

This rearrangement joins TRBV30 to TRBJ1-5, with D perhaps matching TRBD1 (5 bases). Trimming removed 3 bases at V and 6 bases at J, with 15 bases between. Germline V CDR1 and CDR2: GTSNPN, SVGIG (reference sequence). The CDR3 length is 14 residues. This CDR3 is CAWSPQGPGQPQHF. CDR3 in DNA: TGTGCCTGGAGCCCCCAGGGCCCTGGTCAGCCCCAGCATTTT.

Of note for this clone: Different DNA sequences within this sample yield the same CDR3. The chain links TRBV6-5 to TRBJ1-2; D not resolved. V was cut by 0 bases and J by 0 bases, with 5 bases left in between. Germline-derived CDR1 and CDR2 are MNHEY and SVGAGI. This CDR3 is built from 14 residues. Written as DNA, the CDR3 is TGTGCCAGCAGTTACTCCGCGGCTAACTATGGCTACACCTTC. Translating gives CASSYSAANYGYTF.

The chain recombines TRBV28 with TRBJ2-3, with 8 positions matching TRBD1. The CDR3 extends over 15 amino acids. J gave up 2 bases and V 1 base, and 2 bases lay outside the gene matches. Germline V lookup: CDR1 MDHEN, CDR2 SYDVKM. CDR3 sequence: CASSLSGGITDTQYF. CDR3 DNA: TGTGCCAGCAGTTTATCAGGGGGCATCACAGATACGCAGTATTTT.

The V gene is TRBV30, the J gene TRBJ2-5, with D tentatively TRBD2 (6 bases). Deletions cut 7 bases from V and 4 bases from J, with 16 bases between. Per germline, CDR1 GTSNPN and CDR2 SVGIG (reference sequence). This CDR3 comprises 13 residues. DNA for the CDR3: TGTGCCTACCGAGGAGGGGCCGGAGAGACCCAGTACTTC. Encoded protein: CAYRGGAGETQYF.

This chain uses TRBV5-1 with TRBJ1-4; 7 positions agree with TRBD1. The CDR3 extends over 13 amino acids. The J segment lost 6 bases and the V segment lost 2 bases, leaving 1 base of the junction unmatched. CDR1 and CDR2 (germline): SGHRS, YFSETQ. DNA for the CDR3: TGCGCCAGCAGCTTCAGGGGGGATGAAAAACTGTTTTTT. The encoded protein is CASSFRGDEKLFF. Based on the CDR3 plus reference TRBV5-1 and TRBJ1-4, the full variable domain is KAGVTQTPRYLIKTRGQQVTLSCSPISGHRSVSWYQQTPGQGLQFLFEYFSETQRNKGNFPGRFSGRQFSNSRSEMNVSTLELGDSALYLCASSFRGDEKLFFGSGTQLSVL.

Written as DNA, the CDR3 is TGTGCCAGCAGCTTTCAGGGGGTAAAACACGAGCAGTACTTC. Its translation is CASSFQGVKHEQYF. This sequence joins TRBV7-9 and TRBJ2-7; 7 nucleotides align to TRBD1. CDR1 is SEHNR, CDR2 FQNEAQ, per germline (reference sequence). Trimming at V came to 3 bases and at J to 5 bases, leaving 7 bases not matched to a gene. CDR3 length: 14 residues.

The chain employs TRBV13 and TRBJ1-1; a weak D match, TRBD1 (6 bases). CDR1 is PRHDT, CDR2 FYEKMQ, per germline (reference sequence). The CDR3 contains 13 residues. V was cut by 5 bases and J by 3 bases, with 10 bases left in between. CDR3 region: CASSRRGYTEAFF. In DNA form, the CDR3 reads TGTGCCAGCAGCCGAAGGGGGTACACTGAAGCTTTCTTT.

The CDR3 nucleotides are TGTGCCAGCAGGCCACAGGGTGTCGGGGAGCTGTTTTTT. This codes for CASRPQGVGELFF. The chain uses TRBV7-2 and TRBJ2-2, with D tentatively TRBD1 (6 bases). The CDR3 spans 13 residues. Germline lookup yields CDR1 SGHTA and CDR2 FQGNSA. Trimming shortened V by 6 bases and J by 7 bases, and 12 bases separated the two germline ends.

Written as DNA, the CDR3 is TGTGCCAGCAGCTTGGCACAGGGGGCAGGTGGGGAAAAACTGTTTTTT. This encodes CASSLAQGAGGEKLFF. This chain connects TRBV5-4 to TRBJ1-4, with 9 bases matching TRBD1. V trimming: 0 bases; J trimming: 8 bases; junction bases outside the gene matches: 8. The germline gives CDR1 SGHNT, CDR2 YYREEE (reference sequence). CDR3 length equals 16 residues.

CDR3 protein: CASSLSGLAGAQYF. The CDR3 nucleotides are TGTGCCAGCAGTTTATCCGGACTAGCCGGGGCCCAGTACTTC. The chain combines TRBV28 with TRBJ2-5; TRBD2 matches at 8 bases. Germline CDR1 MDHEN, CDR2 SYDVKM. Germline trimming cut 1 base from V and 9 bases from J; bases unmatched to any gene: 7. The CDR3 has 14 residues.

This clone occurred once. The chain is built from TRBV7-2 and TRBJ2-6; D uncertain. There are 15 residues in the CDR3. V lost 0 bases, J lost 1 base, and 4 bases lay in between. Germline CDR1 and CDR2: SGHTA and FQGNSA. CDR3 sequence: CASSLARSGANVLTF. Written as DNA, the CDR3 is TGTGCCAGCAGCTTAGCGCGGTCTGGGGCCAACGTCCTGACTTTC.

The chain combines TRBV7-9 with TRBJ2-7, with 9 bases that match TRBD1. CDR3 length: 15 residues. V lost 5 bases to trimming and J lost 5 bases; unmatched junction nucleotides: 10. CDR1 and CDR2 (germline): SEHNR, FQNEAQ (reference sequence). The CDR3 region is CASSPTGQGFDEQYF. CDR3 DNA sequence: TGTGCCAGCAGCCCTACGGGACAGGGATTTGACGAGCAGTACTTC.

The CDR3 DNA reads as TGTGCCAGCAGCATTCCCAGGGGTAATAACTATGGCTACACCTTC. Amino acid sequence: CASSIPRGNNYGYTF. The chain couples TRBV5-4 to TRBJ1-2, with a possible D match to TRBD1 (6 bases). CDR1 is SGHNT and CDR2 is YYREEE in the germline V gene (reference sequence). V was cut by 4 bases and J by 1 base, with 14 bases left in between. The CDR3 is 15 amino acids.

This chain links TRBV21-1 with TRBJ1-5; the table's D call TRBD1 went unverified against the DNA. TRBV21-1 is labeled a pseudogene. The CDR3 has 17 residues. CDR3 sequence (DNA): TGTGCCAGCAGCCGCCCCTACAGGGCTTCAGATTATCAGCCCCAGCATTTT. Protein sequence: CASSRPYRASDYQPQHF.